The 27 T cell receptor beta chains below come from one sample, sequenced in a study of cytomegalovirus exposure and HLA in healthy donors. A multiplex PCR was run with 60 Vbeta primers and 13 Jbeta primers. TCRdb keeps only in-frame clones here, not all; method: immunoSEQ multiplex PCR. In the table there are 250,000 or so clones, 80% to 95% of which are singletons. Sequences were obtained from PBMCs. The origin of the receptors is a girl aged 2 to 9 in good health and CMV-seronegative.

The V call is TRBV6-5, the J call TRBJ2-5; no firm D call. Matching the DNA end better, TRBJ2-7 makes the J call doubtful. CDR1 and CDR2 from the germline V gene are MNHEY and SVGAGI. CDR3 length equals 14 residues. In DNA form, the CDR3 reads TGTGCCAGCAGTTACTCGGGCAGCACCTACGAGCAGTACTTC. Protein product: CASSYSGSTYEQYF.

This chain joins TRBV6-5 and TRBJ2-7; D not resolved. The V gene lost 0 bases and the J gene lost 0 bases, with 12 bases spanning the gap. The CDR3 spans 16 residues. CDR1 and CDR2 (germline): MNHEY, SVGAGI. The CDR3 spells CASSYSIGTISYEQYF. For the CDR3, the DNA is TGTGCCAGCAGTTACTCGATTGGCACCATCTCCTACGAGCAGTACTTC.

This chain links TRBV10-1 with TRBJ2-7; weak D call: TRBD2 (6 bases). The CDR3 extends over 16 amino acids. Trimming pared 4 bases from V and 2 bases from J, leaving 18 bases between. Germline CDR1 reads WNHNN; CDR2 reads SYGVQD (reference sequence). The CDR3: CASSGGSSGDPYEQYF. In DNA form, the CDR3 reads TGCGCCAGCAGTGGGGGGTCATCGGGGGATCCCTACGAGCAGTACTTC.

The rearrangement uses TRBV2 and TRBJ2-5, with 13 positions matching TRBD2. This CDR3 has 19 residues. V lost 4 bases and J lost 0; bases outside the gene matches: 11. CDR1 is SNHLY, CDR2 FYNNEI, per germline. CDR3 in DNA: TGTGCCAGCAGTGCAAACCAACTAGCGGGGGGGTGGTACCAAGAGACCCAGTACTTC. Its translation is CASSANQLAGGWYQETQYF.

This clone was observed once. The genes are TRBV18 and TRBJ2-7; 11 nucleotides agree with TRBD2. Trimming took 6 bases from V and 2 from J; bases not matched to a gene: 6. Looked up from germline, CDR1 is KGHSH and CDR2 is LQKENI. This CDR3 region has 15 residues. Here the CDR3 DNA reads TGTGCCAGCTCCCGCATAGCGGGGGGGACCTACGAGCAGTACTTC. Amino acid sequence: CASSRIAGGTYEQYF.

This clone has only one observation. V usage is TRBV9 and J usage is TRBJ1-3, with 7 positions matching TRBD1. Germline values: CDR1 SGDLS, CDR2 YYNGEE. The CDR3 spans 14 residues. Trimming cost V 3 bases and J 3 bases; bases outside gene matches: 3. The CDR3, as DNA: TGTGCCAGCAGCGGCAGGGGGAATGGAAACACCATATATTTT. Translation gives CASSGRGNGNTIYF. The variable domain in full, with the rest retrieved from reference TRBV9 and TRBJ1-3, is DSGVTQTPKHLITATGQRVTLRCSPRSGDLSVYWYQQSLDQGLQFLIQYYNGEERAKGNILERFSAQQFPDLHSELNLSSLELGDSALYFCASSGRGNGNTIYFGEGSWLTVV.

J is TRBJ2-3 and V is TRBV19; 12 nucleotides match TRBD2. This CDR3 has 16 residues. The ends lost 5 bases at V and 5 bases at J; junction bases unmatched: 8. CDR1 is LNHDA, CDR2 SQIVND, per germline (reference sequence). The CDR3 sequence: CASSGKTSGSEDTQYF. CDR3 DNA sequence: TGTGCCAGTAGTGGTAAGACTAGCGGGAGTGAAGATACGCAGTATTTT.

The chain carries TRBV5-1 and TRBJ1-1, with D perhaps matching TRBD1 (5 bases). The CDR3 length is 14 residues. The V end lost 1 base, the J end lost 8 bases, and 15 bases lay between the germline ends. CDR1 and CDR2 (germline): SGHRS, YFSETQ. This CDR3 is CASSLMDVGPEAFF. The CDR3 bases are TGCGCCAGCAGCTTGATGGATGTGGGGCCCGAAGCTTTCTTT.

V gene TRBV19 combines with J gene TRBJ2-3; 10 nucleotides agree with TRBD2. The CDR3 consists of 18 residues. The germline CDR1 and CDR2 sequences are LNHDA and SQIVND (reference sequence). V was clipped by 3 bases and J by 4 bases; unmatched bases: 13. CDR3 in DNA: TGTGCCAGTAGTATCTTCCTAAGCGGGGGGGCCGAGGCAGATACGCAGTATTTT. This encodes CASSIFLSGGAEADTQYF.

This chain uses TRBV6-1 with TRBJ2-7; no reliable D call. V lost 7 bases and J lost 2, with 6 bases in between. This CDR3 spans 11 amino acids. CDR1 is MNHNS and CDR2 is SASEGT in the germline V gene. Written as DNA, the CDR3 is TGTGCCAGCATCACACCCTACGAGCAGTACTTC. This codes for CASITPYEQYF.

V and J are TRBV7-8 and TRBJ2-7, with 9 nucleotides matching TRBD2. The germline V gene has CDR1 SGHVS and CDR2 FQNEAQ. The CDR3 has 14 residues. V gave up 7 bases and J gave up 7 bases; unmatched junction bases: 11. The chain's CDR3 is CASTPRVSGGEQYF. CDR3 DNA sequence: TGTGCCAGCACCCCGAGGGTGAGCGGGGGGGAGCAGTACTTC. Based on the CDR3 plus reference TRBV7-8 and TRBJ2-7, the full variable domain is GAGVSQSPRYKVAKRGQDVALRCDPISGHVSLFWYQQALGQGPEFLTYFQNEAQLDKSGLPSDRFFAERPEGSVSTLKIQRTQQEDSAVYLCASTPRVSGGEQYFGPGTRLTVT.

V gene TRBV6-4 combines with J gene TRBJ2-5, with D unclear. The V and J ends lost 4 bases and 0 bases respectively, with 9 bases between them. CDR3 length: 14 amino acids. Germline lookup yields CDR1 MRHNA and CDR2 SNTAGT. CDR3 sequence reads: CASSGASYQETQYF. DNA for the CDR3: TGTGCCAGCAGTGGGGCTTCCTACCAAGAGACCCAGTACTTC.

This rearrangement joins TRBV4-1 to TRBJ2-2; D not resolved. CDR1 is MGHRA, CDR2 YSYEKL, per germline. V was trimmed by 1 base and J by 7 bases, leaving 13 bases between them. This CDR3 has 15 amino acids. CDR3 sequence reads: CASSQGVHSGGELFF. In DNA form, the CDR3 reads TGCGCCAGCAGCCAAGGAGTCCATTCAGGCGGGGAGCTGTTTTTT.

This sequence joins TRBV7-9 and TRBJ2-7; 10 bases align to TRBD1. Germline V gene data show CDR1 as SEHNR and CDR2 as FQNEAQ (reference sequence). The length of the CDR3 is 17 residues. The V gene end was trimmed by 1 base and the J gene end by 2 bases; junction bases not matched to a gene: 8. The CDR3 is CASSLDHSGTGAYEQYF. In nucleotides, the CDR3 is TGTGCCAGCAGCTTAGATCATTCGGGGACAGGGGCCTACGAGCAGTACTTC.

The rearrangement links TRBV27 to TRBJ2-2; no definite D call. The germline V gene has CDR1 MNHEY and CDR2 SMNVEV (reference sequence). This CDR3 comprises 19 residues. Between the trimmed V and J ends, which lost 1 base and 4 bases, there was a span of 22 bases. The chain's CDR3 is CASSLLPPLPSVSTGELFF. CDR3 DNA: TGTGCCAGCAGTTTATTGCCTCCTCTCCCTTCGGTTTCCACCGGGGAGCTGTTTTTT.

The sample holds one count of this clone. CDR3 amino acids: CASSVVISNEQFF. In DNA, the CDR3 is TGTGCCAGCAGCGTTGTGATCAGCAATGAGCAGTTCTTC. The rearrangement links TRBV9 to TRBJ2-1; D is ambiguous. This CDR3 is built from 13 residues. V was clipped by 2 bases and J by 6 bases, with 9 bases between them. Germline CDR1 and CDR2: SGDLS and YYNGEE. The complete variable domain, with remaining parts taken from reference TRBV9 and TRBJ2-1, reads DSGVTQTPKHLITATGQRVTLRCSPRSGDLSVYWYQQSLDQGLQFLIQYYNGEERAKGNILERFSAQQFPDLHSELNLSSLELGDSALYFCASSVVISNEQFFGPGTRLTVL.

This sequence joins TRBV30 and TRBJ1-1; D is undetermined. CDR1 is GTSNPN, CDR2 SVGIG, per germline (reference sequence). The CDR3 totals 15 residues. Trimming shortened V by 2 bases and J by 0 bases, and 13 bases separated the two germline ends. The CDR3 nucleotides are TGTGCCTGGAGTTCCACCTCTCTAATGAACACTGAAGCTTTCTTT. Translation: CAWSSTSLMNTEAFF.

The chain employs TRBV7-9 and TRBJ2-7; 7 bases align to TRBD1. Germline V CDR1 and CDR2: SEHNR, FQNEAQ (reference sequence). After removal of 5 bases from V and 4 bases from J, the junction contained 8 bases not matched to a gene. The CDR3 sequence is 14 residues long. The CDR3 here is CASSPHRDSYEQYF. The CDR3 DNA reads as TGTGCCAGCAGCCCACACCGGGACAGTTACGAGCAGTACTTC.

V and J are TRBV5-1 and TRBJ2-2; TRBD2 aligns across 9 bases. Germline V gene data show CDR1 as SGHRS and CDR2 as YFSETQ. Losses at the gene ends were 0 bases for V and 5 bases for J; bases not matched to a gene: 11. The CDR3 sequence is 18 residues long. This CDR3 is CASSLARVVAGDTGELFF. CDR3 DNA sequence: TGCGCCAGCAGCTTGGCCAGGGTGGTAGCGGGGGATACCGGGGAGCTGTTTTTT.

This clone appeared a few times. V and J are TRBV15 and TRBJ1-6; D remains unclear. V was cut by 5 bases and J by 5 bases, with 7 bases left in between. This CDR3 has 13 amino acids. The V gene's germline CDR1 is LNHNV and CDR2 YYDKDF (reference sequence). The DNA for the CDR3 is TGTGCCACCAGCTCGGTTGATAATTCACCCCTCCACTTT. Translated, it gives CATSSVDNSPLHF.

V and J are TRBV6-6 and TRBJ2-1; the D gene is possibly TRBD1 (5 bases). Germline CDR1 and CDR2: MNHNY and SVGAGI (reference sequence). CDR3 length: 14 amino acids. V lost 0 bases to trimming and J lost 7 bases, with 10 bases between them. CDR3 amino acids: CASSYSGSGNEQFF. The CDR3 DNA sequence: TGTGCCAGCAGTTACTCCGGGTCAGGGAATGAGCAGTTCTTC.

The J gene is TRBJ2-1, the V gene TRBV5-6; TRBD1 might be the D (6 bases). Germline V gene data show CDR1 as SGHDT and CDR2 as YYEEEE. This CDR3 is 15 amino acids long. The ends were cut back, 6 bases at V and 4 bases at J, with 17 bases in the middle. The DNA for the CDR3 is TGTGCCAGCATACGATGGCCGGGACATTACAATGAGCAGTTCTTC. It yields the protein CASIRWPGHYNEQFF.

There are a few counts of this clone. The genes are TRBV5-4 and TRBJ2-1; TRBD2 agrees at 10 bases. Germline V gene sequence: CDR1 SGHNT, CDR2 YYREEE (reference sequence). This CDR3 contains 16 residues. Unmatched junction bases numbered 6, after V lost 5 bases and J lost 1 base. CDR3 protein: CASRLERGGSYNEQFF. CDR3 sequence (DNA): TGTGCCAGCAGACTAGAGCGGGGGGGATCCTACAATGAGCAGTTCTTC.

The gene calls are TRBV28 and TRBJ1-2; 8 bases align to TRBD1. There are 17 residues in the CDR3. The germline V gene has CDR1 MDHEN and CDR2 SYDVKM. Unmatched junction bases numbered 13, after V lost 4 bases and J lost 3 bases. CDR3 residues: CASSSLDRASIYYGYTF. The CDR3 nucleotides are TGTGCCAGCAGTTCCTTGGACAGGGCTTCGATATACTATGGCTACACCTTC.

The gene calls are TRBV11-2 and TRBJ1-1; TRBD1 aligns across 7 bases. This CDR3 is built from 16 residues. CDR1 and CDR2 (germline): SGHAT, FQNNGV. The ends lost 7 bases at V and 5 bases at J; junction bases unmatched: 16. CDR3 bases: TGTGCCAGCAAACTTATAGTCACAGGGGTGGGTACTGAAGCTTTCTTT. Translated, it gives CASKLIVTGVGTEAFF.

The chain carries TRBV30 and TRBJ2-7; maybe TRBD2 (7 bases). CDR3 size: 13 residues. With 2 bases removed from V and 4 bases from J, the gap between germline ends came to 12 bases. Germline V gene sequence: CDR1 GTSNPN, CDR2 SVGIG (reference sequence). In DNA form, the CDR3 reads TGTGCCTGGAGTCCCGGGGGGCTATACGAGCAGTACTTC. Protein sequence: CAWSPGGLYEQYF. The whole variable domain, filled in from reference TRBV30 and TRBJ2-7, reads SQTIHQWPATLVQPVGSPLSLECTVEGTSNPNLYWYRQAAGRGLQLLFYSVGIGQISSEVPQNLSASRPQDRQFILSSKKLLLSDSGFYLCAWSPGGLYEQYFGPGTRLTVT.

The J gene is TRBJ2-7, the V gene TRBV30; D gene ambiguous. Looked up from germline, CDR1 is GTSNPN and CDR2 is SVGIG (reference sequence). V lost 3 bases and J lost 6, with 12 bases in between. The CDR3 is 12 residues long. The CDR3 loop reads CAWRARTGEQYF. CDR3 nucleotide sequence: TGTGCCTGGAGGGCCAGAACGGGCGAGCAGTACTTC.